A single sample is the source of the 6 T cell receptor beta chains below, sequenced in a study of vaccination and CD4 T cells after COVID-19 (dated by TCRdb to 2022 to 2024). Their antigens are not known. Libraries were built with PCR. Sequencer: Illumina iSeq 100. DNA from cultured CD4+ T cells was subjected to TCR sequencing with the Oncomine TCR Beta short-read assay at the Johns Hopkins FTIC core. TCRdb trimmed the raw reads at Q25, called clones with MiXCR and kept productive beta chains. When rows share a CDR3 protein, they turn into one entry using the most common DNA and genes. The sample table records 20,000 to 25,000 distinct CDR3 sequences; 46% of these occur just once. The top ten clonotypes cover less than 15% of the sample. This specimen's time point label, interpreted: late sampling 161 to 241 days after vaccination in a few convalescent patients. The label giving this sample's treatment or condition can be read as: approximately nine-day PBMC culture with coronavirus spike peptide pools or control peptides (ViraFEST assay).

The specimen was CD4+ T cells from blood, cultured in vitro, collected about 7 months after SARS-CoV-2 vaccination. The receptor source for this set is a human donor who had recovered from COVID-19.

This rearrangement joins TRBV7-8 to TRBJ2-1; TRBD2 matches at 13 bases. V dropped 4 bases and J dropped 7; count of bases not matched to a gene: 4. The CDR3 consists of 15 residues. Germline V CDR1 and CDR2: SGHVS, FQNEAQ. As DNA, the CDR3 is TGTGCCAGCAGCTGGACTAGCGGGAGAGGGAATGAGCAGTTCTTC. Amino acid sequence: CASSWTSGRGNEQFF.

This clonotype was seen only a few times. The V gene is TRBV5-4, the J gene TRBJ2-5, with a possible D match to TRBD2 (6 bases). The ends were cut back, 3 bases at V and 5 bases at J, with 11 bases in the middle. The CDR3 totals 13 residues. CDR1 and CDR2 from the germline V gene are SGHNT and YYREEE (reference sequence). The CDR3 reads CASSWEVGETQYF. CDR3 bases: TGTGCCAGCAGCTGGGAGGTTGGGGAGACCCAGTACTTC.

The chain couples TRBV5-4 to TRBJ2-5; the D gene is possibly TRBD1 (5 bases). The CDR3 has 12 amino acids. Trimming cost V 4 bases and J 4 bases, with 8 bases left between them. Germline CDR1 is SGHNT and CDR2 is YYREEE (reference sequence). CDR3 DNA: TGTGCCAGCAGCGGGGCCCTAGAGACCCAGTACTTC. It yields the protein CASSGALETQYF.

The chain joins TRBV20-1 to TRBJ2-1; 9 bases are a match to TRBD2. Germline lookup yields CDR1 DFQATT and CDR2 SNEGSKA (reference sequence). Trimming at V came to 4 bases and at J to 5 bases, leaving 9 bases not matched to a gene. The CDR3 runs 15 residues. DNA for the CDR3: TGCAGTGCTACAAGACTAGCGGCAGAAAACAATGAGCAGTTCTTC. Protein sequence: CSATRLAAENNEQFF.

The chain links TRBV6-1 to TRBJ1-2; no clear D. The germline V gene has CDR1 MNHNS and CDR2 SASEGT. The length of the CDR3 is 13 residues. Trimming stripped 6 bases from V and 4 bases from J, with 12 bases between. The CDR3 region has the DNA TGTGCCAGCAGCCCAGCCCTTCTCTATGGCTACACCTTC. This encodes CASSPALLYGYTF.

The chain couples TRBV21-1 to TRBJ1-6; TRBD1 was called by the table and not checked on the DNA. TRBV21-1 is labeled a pseudogene. CDR3 length equals 16 residues. The CDR3 nucleotides read TGTGCCAGCAGCAAAGGGATCACAGGGGGATATTCACCCCTCCACTTT. It specifies CASSKGITGGYSPLHF.